This T cell receptor (beta chain) was sequenced in a study of T-cell memory formation after mild COVID-19. Study background: TCR clusters largely stayed donor specific.

One entry per CDR3 protein results from TCRdb running MiXCR on the 5' RACE reads. This sample has a few hundred thousand distinct CDR3 sequences, with 24% found just once. This clonotype was counted between two and nine times. This receptor was identified in an adult woman who had mild COVID-19 (a few samples of this study predate the infection). Cell type and time point are not known. The sample comprised PBMCs or a T cell subset sorted from them (not recorded which).

The CDR3: CSVRHRELAFF. CDR3 nucleotides: TGCAGCGTCCGACACAGGGAATTGGCTTTCTTT. The V gene is TRBV29-1, the J gene TRBJ1-1; possible D gene TRBD1, 6 bases. The CDR3 extends over 11 amino acids. V lost 6 bases and J lost 11, with 16 bases in between. Germline values: CDR1 SQVTM, CDR2 ANQGSEA.